This is a list of T cell receptor beta chains from one sample in a study of cytomegalovirus exposure and HLA in healthy donors. Profiled with immunoSEQ multiplex PCR; TCRdb holds only in-frame clones, not every one. The table has roughly 100,000 clones, about 88% seen once; the top ten hold approximately 4%. Sequencing input: PBMCs. Receptors originate from a woman under 30 in good health and CMV-seropositive. CDR3s include the opening cysteine and the closing phenylalanine or tryptophan. A D gene is named only where the DNA matches it firmly. Size tells how often a clone was seen (once, few, many) or the class of an expanded clone, and some rows leave it out.

abundance	v_gene	d_gene	j_gene	CDR3aa	CDR3nt
.	TRBV5-1	TRBD2	TRBJ2-7	CASSPIGTSGGKTSYEQYF	TGCGCCAGCAGCCCAATTGGAACTAGCGGGGGCAAGACCTCCTACGAGCAGTACTTC
.	TRBV5-1	.	TRBJ1-6	CASSSEGGLLYSPLHF	TGCGCCAGCAGCTCCGAGGGGGGGCTCCTCTATTCACCCCTCCACTTT
.	TRBV28	TRBD1	TRBJ2-7	CASSFSRTGGSYEQYF	TGTGCCAGCAGTTTTTCCCGGACAGGGGGCTCCTACGAGCAGTACTTC
.	TRBV7-9	.	TRBJ2-1	CASSLGGHNEQFF	TGTGCCAGCAGCTTGGGTGGGCACAATGAGCAGTTCTTC
.	TRBV7-9	TRBD1	TRBJ1-5	CASSLAGTVDQPQHF	TGTGCCAGCAGCTTAGCTGGGACAGTAGATCAGCCCCAGCATTTT
once	TRBV15	.	TRBJ2-7	CATSSLRIGTYEQYF	TGTGCCACCAGCAGCCTTAGGATCGGGACCTACGAGCAGTACTTC
.	TRBV28	TRBD1	TRBJ1-5	CASNPAGGNQPQHF	TGTGCCAGCAACCCTGCAGGGGGTAATCAGCCCCAGCATTTT
once	TRBV7-9	.	TRBJ2-5	CASSPGLDVTQYF	TGTGCCAGCAGCCCAGGATTAGATGTGACCCAGTACTTC
.	TRBV2	TRBD2	TRBJ2-1	CARNPTSGTYNEQFF	TGTGCCAGAAACCCGACTAGCGGCACTTACAATGAGCAGTTCTTC
.	TRBV28	TRBD2	TRBJ2-7	CASRRDRGVGEQYF	TGTGCCAGCAGAAGAGACCGGGGGGTTGGCGAGCAGTACTTC
.	TRBV5-1	TRBD1	TRBJ2-5	CASRRTGRETQYF	TGCGCCAGCAGACGGACAGGGAGGGAGACCCAGTACTTC
.	TRBV5-1	.	TRBJ1-5	CASREGRSNQPQHF	TGCGCCAGCCGGGAGGGGAGAAGCAATCAGCCCCAGCATTTT
.	TRBV25-1	TRBD2	TRBJ2-1	CASSDPGTSSYNEQFF	TGTGCCAGCAGTGACCCCGGGACTAGCTCCTACAATGAGCAGTTCTTC
.	TRBV5-4	.	TRBJ1-1	CASSRQRNTEAFF	TGTGCCAGCAGCCGACAGAGGAACACTGAAGCTTTCTTT
.	TRBV5-1	.	TRBJ2-3	CASVFGGPRASTDTQYF	TGCGCCAGCGTCTTCGGAGGACCCCGAGCTAGCACAGATACGCAGTATTTT
.	TRBV30	TRBD2	TRBJ2-1	CAWSVSGRGNEQFF	TGTGCCTGGAGCGTCAGCGGGAGGGGGAATGAGCAGTTCTTC
.	TRBV5-4	TRBD1	TRBJ1-4	CASSPGQGRKNEKLFF	TGTGCCAGCAGCCCCGGACAGGGGCGGAAGAATGAAAAACTGTTTTTT
.	TRBV6-1	TRBD2	TRBJ2-1	CASSDAISGGVNEQFF	TGTGCCAGCAGTGACGCTATTAGCGGGGGGGTTAATGAGCAGTTCTTC
.	TRBV7-8	.	TRBJ1-1	CASSLIGRGTEAFF	TGTGCCAGCAGCTTAATCGGACGGGGCACTGAAGCTTTCTTT
.	TRBV9	TRBD2	TRBJ2-2	CASRRAGGPIGELFF	TGTGCCAGCAGGAGAGCGGGGGGGCCCATCGGGGAGCTGTTTTTT
once	TRBV9	TRBD1	TRBJ1-1	CASSVEGQANTEAFF	TGTGCCAGCAGCGTAGAAGGACAGGCCAACACTGAAGCTTTCTTT
.	TRBV28	.	TRBJ1-5	CASSLETRQPQHF	TGTGCCAGCAGTCTAGAGACCCGTCAGCCCCAGCATTTT
.	TRBV5-5	.	TRBJ2-7	CASSSLEGQGWYEQYF	TGTGCCAGCAGCTCCTTGGAAGGGCAGGGGTGGTACGAGCAGTACTTC
.	TRBV4-2	.	TRBJ1-5	CASSQDAGNSNQPQHF	TGTGCCAGCAGCCAAGATGCGGGGAATAGCAATCAGCCCCAGCATTTT
once	TRBV12-5	TRBD1	TRBJ1-1	CASGTGQGLNTEAFF	TGTGCTAGTGGTACGGGACAGGGTTTGAACACTGAAGCTTTCTTT
.	TRBV5-6	.	TRBJ2-5	CASSYGGEGLRETQYF	TGTGCCAGCAGCTACGGGGGAGAGGGGCTGCGGGAGACCCAGTACTTC
.	TRBV30	TRBD2	TRBJ2-3	CAWSVASGIRGQYF	TGTGCCTGGAGTGTAGCTAGCGGGATTAGAGGGCAGTATTTT
.	TRBV6-6	.	TRBJ2-2	CASSPWRDASGELFF	TGTGCCAGCAGCCCTTGGAGGGACGCGTCCGGGGAGCTGTTTTTT
.	TRBV12-5	.	TRBJ2-7	CASGLSDLAEQYF	TGTGCTAGTGGTCTCTCCGACTTGGCCGAGCAGTACTTC
few	TRBV4-2	.	TRBJ1-1	CASSQPGGAEAFF	TGTGCCAGCAGCCAACCGGGCGGGGCTGAAGCTTTCTTT
.	TRBV2	TRBD1	TRBJ1-1	CATQTGLQKNTEAFF	TGTGCCACCCAGACAGGGCTGCAGAAGAACACTGAAGCTTTCTTT
.	TRBV27	TRBD2	TRBJ2-1	CAIGAGGTYNEQFF	TGTGCCATCGGAGCGGGAGGGACCTACAATGAGCAGTTCTTC
.	TRBV5-1	.	TRBJ1-1	CASSPATGPNTEAFF	TGCGCCAGCAGCCCAGCGACAGGCCCGAACACTGAAGCTTTCTTT
.	TRBV7-8	.	TRBJ2-3	CASSPRASGGADTQYF	TGTGCCAGCAGTCCAAGGGCCAGCGGCGGCGCAGATACGCAGTATTTT
few	TRBV5-1	TRBD1	TRBJ1-5	CASSRTGGEQPQHF	TGCGCCAGCAGCCGGACAGGGGGGGAACAGCCCCAGCATTTT